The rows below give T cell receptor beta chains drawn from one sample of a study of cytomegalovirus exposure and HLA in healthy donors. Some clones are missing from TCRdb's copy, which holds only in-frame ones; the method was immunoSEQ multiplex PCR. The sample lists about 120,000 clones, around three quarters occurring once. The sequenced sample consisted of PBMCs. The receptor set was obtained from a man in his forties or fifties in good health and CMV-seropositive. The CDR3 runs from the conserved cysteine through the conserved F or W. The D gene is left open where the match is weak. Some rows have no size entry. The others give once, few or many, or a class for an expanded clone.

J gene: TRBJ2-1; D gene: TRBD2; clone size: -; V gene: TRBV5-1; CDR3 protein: CASSLANLMGLVSYNEQFF; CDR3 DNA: TGCGCCAGCAGCTTGGCTAACTTAATGGGACTAGTCTCCTACAATGAGCAGTTCTTC
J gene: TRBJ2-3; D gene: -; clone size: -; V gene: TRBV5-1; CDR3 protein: CASSLAQGPDTQYF; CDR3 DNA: TGCGCCAGCAGCTTGGCACAGGGACCCGATACGCAGTATTTT
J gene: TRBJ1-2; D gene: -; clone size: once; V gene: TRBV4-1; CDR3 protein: CASSQDRGRAPAGGYTF; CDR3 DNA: TGCGCCAGCAGCCAAGATCGGGGGAGGGCCCCGGCCGGTGGCTACACCTTC
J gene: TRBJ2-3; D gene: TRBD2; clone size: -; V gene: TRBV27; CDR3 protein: CASSAQTSGVTDTQYF; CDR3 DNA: TGTGCCAGCAGTGCACAGACTAGCGGGGTGACAGATACGCAGTATTTT
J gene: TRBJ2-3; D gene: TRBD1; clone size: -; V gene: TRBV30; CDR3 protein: CAWTTGTGVSDTQYF; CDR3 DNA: TGTGCCTGGACCACAGGGACAGGGGTGTCAGATACGCAGTATTTT
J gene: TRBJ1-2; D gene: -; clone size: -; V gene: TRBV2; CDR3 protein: CASTTVGDYGYTF; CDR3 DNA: TGTGCCAGCACAACAGTAGGGGATTATGGCTACACCTTC
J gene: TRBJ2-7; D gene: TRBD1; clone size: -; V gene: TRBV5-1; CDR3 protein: CASSLGTESSYEQYF; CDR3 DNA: TGCGCCAGCAGCTTAGGGACAGAGAGCTCCTACGAGCAGTACTTC
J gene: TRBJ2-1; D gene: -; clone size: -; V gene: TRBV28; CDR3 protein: CASSLTDLNNEQFF; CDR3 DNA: TGTGCCAGCAGTCTGACAGACCTTAACAATGAGCAGTTCTTC
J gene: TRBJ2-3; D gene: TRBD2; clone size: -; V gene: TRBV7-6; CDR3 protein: CASSPRSGGAASDTQYF; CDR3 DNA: TGTGCCAGCAGCCCCAGAAGCGGGGGAGCCGCTTCAGATACGCAGTATTTT
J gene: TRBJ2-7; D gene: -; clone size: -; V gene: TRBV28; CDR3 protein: CASSPITSYEQYF; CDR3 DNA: TGTGCCAGCAGTCCAATTACATCCTACGAGCAGTACTTC
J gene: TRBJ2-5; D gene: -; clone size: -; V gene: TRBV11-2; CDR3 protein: CASSPDIAQETQYF; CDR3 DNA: TGTGCCAGCAGCCCGGACATAGCCCAAGAGACCCAGTACTTC
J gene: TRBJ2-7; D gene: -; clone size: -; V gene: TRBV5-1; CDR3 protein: CASSLTSDYEQYF; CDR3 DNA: TGCGCCAGCAGCTTGACGTCAGACTACGAGCAGTACTTC
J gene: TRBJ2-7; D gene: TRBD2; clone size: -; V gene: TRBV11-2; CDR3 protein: CASSYRTSGGAEYEQYF; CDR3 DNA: TGTGCCAGCAGCTACCGGACTAGCGGGGGGGCTGAGTACGAGCAGTACTTC
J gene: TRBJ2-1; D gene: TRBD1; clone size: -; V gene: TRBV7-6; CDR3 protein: CASSSAFPGQGAYNEQFF; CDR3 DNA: TGTGCCAGCAGCTCCGCTTTTCCGGGACAGGGGGCATACAATGAGCAGTTCTTC
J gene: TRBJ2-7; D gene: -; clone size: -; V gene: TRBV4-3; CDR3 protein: CASSQELTPRSSYEQYF; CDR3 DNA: TGCGCCAGCAGCCAAGAACTAACCCCTAGGAGCTCCTACGAGCAGTACTTC
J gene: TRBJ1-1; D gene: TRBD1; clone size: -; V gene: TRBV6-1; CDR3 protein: CASSEATGVSPEAFF; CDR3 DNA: TGTGCCAGCAGTGAAGCCACAGGGGTGTCGCCTGAAGCTTTCTTT
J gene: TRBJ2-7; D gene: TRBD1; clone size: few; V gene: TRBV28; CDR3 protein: CASSLRQGSYEQYF; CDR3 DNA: TGTGCCAGCAGTTTACGACAGGGATCCTACGAGCAGTACTTC
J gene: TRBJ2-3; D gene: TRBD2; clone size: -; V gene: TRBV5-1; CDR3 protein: CASSLVPSGGSTDTQYF; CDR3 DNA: TGCGCCAGCAGCTTGGTACCTAGCGGGGGGAGCACAGATACGCAGTATTTT
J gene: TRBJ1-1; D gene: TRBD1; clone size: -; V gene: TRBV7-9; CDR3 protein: CASSFFRGDTEAFF; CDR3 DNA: TGTGCCAGCAGCTTCTTCAGGGGGGACACTGAAGCTTTCTTT
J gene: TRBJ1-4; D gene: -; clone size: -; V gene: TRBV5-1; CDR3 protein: CASSLGQSNEKLFF; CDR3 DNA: TGCGCCAGCAGCCTCGGACAGAGTAATGAAAAACTGTTTTTT
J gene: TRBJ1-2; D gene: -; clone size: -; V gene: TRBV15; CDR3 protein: CATSRRVSGDGYTF; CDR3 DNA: TGTGCCACCAGCAGGAGGGTCAGTGGGGATGGCTACACCTTC
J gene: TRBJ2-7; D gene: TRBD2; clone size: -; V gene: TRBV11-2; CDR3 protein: CASSLDMGRLQRGTTYEQYF; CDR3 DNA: TGTGCCAGCAGCTTAGACATGGGGCGGTTGCAGCGGGGGACCACCTACGAGCAGTACTTC
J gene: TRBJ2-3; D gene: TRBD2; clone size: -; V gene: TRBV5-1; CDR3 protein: CASSELAVLDTQYF; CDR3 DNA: TGCGCCAGCAGCGAGCTAGCGGTTCTTGATACGCAGTATTTT
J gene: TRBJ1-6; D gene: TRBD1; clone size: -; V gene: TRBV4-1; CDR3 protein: CASSPRDRDNSPLHF; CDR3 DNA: TGCGCCAGCAGTCCCCGGGACAGGGATAATTCACCCCTCCACTTT
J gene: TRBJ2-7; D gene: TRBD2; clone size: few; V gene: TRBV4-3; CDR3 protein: CASSQKGSGVYEQYF; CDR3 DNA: TGCGCCAGCAGCCAAAAAGGTAGCGGGGTCTACGAGCAGTACTTC
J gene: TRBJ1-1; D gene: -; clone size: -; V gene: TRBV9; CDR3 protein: CASSADAGPREAEAFF; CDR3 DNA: TGTGCCAGCAGCGCCGACGCCGGCCCTCGGGAGGCTGAAGCTTTCTTT
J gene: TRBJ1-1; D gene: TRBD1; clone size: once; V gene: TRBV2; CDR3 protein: CASNGQGTEAFF; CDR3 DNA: TGTGCCAGCAATGGACAGGGAACTGAAGCTTTCTTT
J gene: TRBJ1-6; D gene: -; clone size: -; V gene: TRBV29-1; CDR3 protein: CSVEDPGGPLHF; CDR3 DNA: TGCAGCGTTGAAGATCCGGGGGGTCCCCTCCACTTT
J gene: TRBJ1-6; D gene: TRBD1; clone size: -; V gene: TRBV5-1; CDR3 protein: CASSLGVVRDSNSPLHF; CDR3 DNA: TGCGCCAGCAGCTTGGGAGTCGTCCGGGACAGTAATTCACCCCTCCACTTT
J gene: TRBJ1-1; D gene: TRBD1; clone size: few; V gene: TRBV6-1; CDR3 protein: CASRETGGTEAFF; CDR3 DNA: TGTGCCAGCAGGGAAACAGGGGGCACTGAAGCTTTCTTT
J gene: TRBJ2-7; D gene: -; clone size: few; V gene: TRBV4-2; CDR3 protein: CASSQDLSRESYF; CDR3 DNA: TGTGCCAGCAGCCAAGACCTCTCCCGGGAGTCGTACTTC
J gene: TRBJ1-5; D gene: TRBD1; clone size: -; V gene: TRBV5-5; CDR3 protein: CASRRTGGINQPQHF; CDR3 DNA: TGTGCCAGCAGACGTACAGGGGGAATCAATCAGCCCCAGCATTTT
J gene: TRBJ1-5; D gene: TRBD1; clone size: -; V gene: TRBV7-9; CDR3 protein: CASSLARTGGGQPQHF; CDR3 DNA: TGTGCCAGCAGCTTAGCGCGGACAGGGGGTGGACAGCCCCAGCATTTT
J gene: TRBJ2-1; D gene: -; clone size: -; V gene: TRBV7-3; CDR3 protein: CASSFSGGFYNEQFF; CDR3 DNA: TGTGCCAGCAGCTTCTCGGGGGGCTTTTACAATGAGCAGTTCTTC
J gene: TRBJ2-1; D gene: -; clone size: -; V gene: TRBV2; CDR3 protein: CASSSTGVAEQFF; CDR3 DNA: TGTGCCAGCAGCTCCACGGGTGTGGCTGAGCAGTTCTTC
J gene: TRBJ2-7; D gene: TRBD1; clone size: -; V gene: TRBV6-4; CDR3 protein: CASSFQTGEEQYF; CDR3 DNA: TGTGCCAGCAGTTTCCAAACAGGGGAAGAGCAGTACTTC
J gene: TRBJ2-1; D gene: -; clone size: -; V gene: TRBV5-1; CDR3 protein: CASSSSQVQQFF; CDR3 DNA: TGCGCCAGCAGCTCATCCCAGGTCCAGCAGTTCTTC
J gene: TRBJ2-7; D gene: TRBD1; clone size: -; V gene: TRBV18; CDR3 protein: CASSPYLARGQNEQYF; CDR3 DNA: TGTGCCAGCTCACCATATTTGGCCAGGGGGCAGAACGAGCAGTACTTC
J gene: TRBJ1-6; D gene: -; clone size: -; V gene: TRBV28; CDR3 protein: CASSFSQGSIYNSPLHF; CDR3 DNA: TGTGCCAGCAGTTTTTCTCAGGGGTCGATCTATAATTCACCCCTCCACTTT
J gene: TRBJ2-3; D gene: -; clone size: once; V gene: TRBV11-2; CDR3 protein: CASSLEGTGSDTQYF; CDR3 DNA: TGTGCCAGCAGCTTAGAAGGAACGGGGTCAGATACGCAGTATTTT
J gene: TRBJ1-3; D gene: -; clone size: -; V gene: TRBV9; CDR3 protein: CASSVVTGNTIYF; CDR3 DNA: TGTGCCAGCAGCGTAGTCACAGGAAACACCATATATTTT
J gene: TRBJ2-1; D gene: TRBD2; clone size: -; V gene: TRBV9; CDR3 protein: CAPYPRPPSTSGPFNEQFF; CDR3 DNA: TGTGCCCCCTACCCGAGGCCCCCTTCGACTAGCGGGCCTTTTAATGAGCAGTTCTTC
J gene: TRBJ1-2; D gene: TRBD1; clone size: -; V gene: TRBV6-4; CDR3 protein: CASSDSPGTGSGYTF; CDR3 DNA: TGTGCCAGCAGTGACTCGCCAGGGACAGGCAGTGGCTACACCTTC
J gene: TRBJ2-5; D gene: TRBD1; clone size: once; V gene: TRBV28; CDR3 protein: CASSNPGGQGQETQYF; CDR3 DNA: TGTGCCAGCAGTAATCCGGGGGGACAGGGCCAAGAGACCCAGTACTTC
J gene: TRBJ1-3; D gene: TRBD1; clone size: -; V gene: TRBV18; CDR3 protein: CASSPDRDTIYF; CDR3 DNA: TGTGCCAGCTCACCAGACAGGGACACCATATATTTT
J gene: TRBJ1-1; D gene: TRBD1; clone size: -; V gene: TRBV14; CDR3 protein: CASSQRQGNTEAFF; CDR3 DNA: TGTGCCAGCAGCCAAAGACAGGGGAACACTGAAGCTTTCTTT
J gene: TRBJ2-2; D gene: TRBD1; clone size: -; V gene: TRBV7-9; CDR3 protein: CASSPAATGGIGELFF; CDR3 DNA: TGTGCCAGCAGTCCAGCGGCGACAGGGGGTATCGGGGAGCTGTTTTTT
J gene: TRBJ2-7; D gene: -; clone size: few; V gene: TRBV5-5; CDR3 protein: CASSTGTDSSYEQYF; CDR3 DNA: TGTGCCAGCAGCACCGGGACTGATAGCTCCTACGAGCAGTACTTC
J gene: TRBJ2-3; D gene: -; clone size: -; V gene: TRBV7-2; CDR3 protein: CASSFEGGPDTQYF; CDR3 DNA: TGTGCCAGCAGCTTCGAGGGGGGGCCAGATACGCAGTATTTT